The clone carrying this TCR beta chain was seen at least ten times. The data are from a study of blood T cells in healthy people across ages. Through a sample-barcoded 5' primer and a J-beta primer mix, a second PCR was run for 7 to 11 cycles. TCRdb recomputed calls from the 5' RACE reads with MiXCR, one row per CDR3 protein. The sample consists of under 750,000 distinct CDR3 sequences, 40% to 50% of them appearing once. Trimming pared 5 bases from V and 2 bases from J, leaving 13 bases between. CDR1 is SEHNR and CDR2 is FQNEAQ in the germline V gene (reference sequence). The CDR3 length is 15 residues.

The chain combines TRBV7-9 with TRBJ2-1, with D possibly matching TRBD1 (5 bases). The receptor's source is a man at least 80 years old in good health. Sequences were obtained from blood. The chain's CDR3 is CASSAERGPYNEQFF. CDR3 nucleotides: TGTGCCAGCAGCGCCGAAAGGGGTCCCTACAATGAGCAGTTCTTC.